The 18 T cell receptor beta chains below all came from one sample that was sequenced in a study of beta chain features in type 1 diabetes. Expressed TCRB transcripts got sequenced, as all isolated RNA was reverse transcribed. Produced via immunoSEQ multiplex PCR; TCRdb's table is partial and in-frame only. The data contain 150,000 to 190,000 clones, 8.5% to 14% of them singletons. The specimen sequenced was central memory CD4+ T cells from blood. These receptors all stem from a man between 18 and 35 years old in good health.

The chain is built from TRBV28 and TRBJ2-7; the D is unclear. Trimming stripped 3 bases from V and 3 bases from J, with 9 bases between. The CDR3 spans 13 residues. Germline V CDR1 and CDR2: MDHEN, SYDVKM. The CDR3 region is CASSFSPRYEQYF. CDR3 bases: TGTGCCAGCAGTTTCTCCCCACGCTACGAGCAGTACTTC.

This clone appeared a few times. A far larger clone is only one base removed, so a read error is likely. The identical CDR3 is also encoded by other nucleotide sequences in the sample. J is TRBJ2-6 and V is TRBV12-2; the D call TRBD2 from the table was never checked on the DNA. TRBV12-2 is designated a pseudogene. CDR3 size: 20 residues. The CDR3 reads CARRLALAGPASSGANVLTF. The CDR3 region has the DNA TGTGCAAGGCGCTTAGCCTTAGCCGGTCCAGCCTCGTCTGGGGCCAACGTCCTGACTTTC.

This rearrangement joins TRBV21-1 to TRBJ1-1. TRBV21-1 is flagged as a pseudogene. The CDR3 is 10 residues long. The CDR3 loop reads CASSSTEAFF. CDR3 nucleotide sequence: TGTGCCAGCAGCAGCACTGAAGCTTTCTTT.

The sample holds a few counts of this clone. The chain recombines TRBV28 with TRBJ2-5; 8 bases agree with TRBD2. The CDR3 loop spans 18 amino acids. Germline CDR1 MDHEN, CDR2 SYDVKM. The trim removed 7 bases at V and 2 bases at J, leaving 18 bases unmatched. The CDR3 reads CASTTRREEIAGQETQYF. The CDR3 coding sequence is TGTGCCAGCACTACCCGCCGGGAGGAGATAGCGGGGCAAGAGACCCAGTACTTC.

This chain links TRBV7-3 with TRBJ2-7, with 8 bases fitting TRBD2. Germline CDR1 reads SGHTA; CDR2 reads FQGTGA. V trimming: 4 bases; J trimming: 3 bases; junction bases outside the gene matches: 11. The CDR3 totals 16 residues. Here the CDR3 reads CASSSSPGLGNYEQYF. In DNA, the CDR3 is TGTGCCAGCAGCTCGTCCCCGGGACTAGGAAACTACGAGCAGTACTTC.

This clone was seen a few times. This chain connects TRBV28 to TRBJ2-7; D tentatively fits TRBD1 or TRBD2 (6 bases each). The CDR3 spans 15 residues. The V and J ends lost 6 bases and 4 bases respectively, with 19 bases between them. The V gene's germline CDR1 is MDHEN and CDR2 SYDVKM. The CDR3 coding sequence is TGTGCCAGCAGCCTAGGGGGAGGAGGCTTTTACGAGCAGTACTTC. Its protein product is CASSLGGGGFYEQYF.

A note on this clone: This CDR3 is also generated by other DNA sequences in the sample. This chain's CDR3 is CASSFGQGNTEAFF. The CDR3 bases are TGTGCCAGCAGCTTTGGACAGGGGAACACTGAAGCTTTCTTT. This chain links TRBV7-2 with TRBJ1-1; 8 bases align to TRBD1. This CDR3 is 14 amino acids long. Per germline, CDR1 SGHTA and CDR2 FQGNSA. Trimming at V came to 3 bases and at J to 1 base, leaving 1 base not matched to a gene.

About this clone: A much larger clone lies one base from this, so it may be a read error. V usage is TRBV23-1 and J usage is TRBJ1-4; D might be TRBD1 (5 bases). TRBV23-1 is flagged as an ORF with uncertain function. The V and J ends lost 0 bases and 7 bases respectively, with 15 bases between them. This CDR3 has 16 amino acids. The CDR3 loop is CASSQSRGDFSEKLFF. The CDR3 DNA sequence: TGCGCCAGCAGTCAATCGCGGGGGGACTTTAGTGAAAAACTGTTTTTT.

The chain couples TRBV7-2 to TRBJ2-1; tentatively, D is TRBD2 (5 bases). Trimming cost V 3 bases and J 9 bases, with 12 bases left between them. Germline CDR1 and CDR2: SGHTA and FQGNSA. CDR3 size: 13 residues. CDR3 amino acids: CASSLDWKIEQFF. CDR3 in DNA: TGTGCCAGCAGCTTGGACTGGAAGATTGAGCAGTTCTTC.

The chain links TRBV4-3 to TRBJ2-1; possibly TRBD1 for D (5 bases). The V end was cut by 4 bases, the J end by 5 bases, with 15 bases between. The CDR3 consists of 15 residues. The germline V gene has CDR1 LGHNA and CDR2 YSLEER. CDR3 loop: CASSLKKGYDNEQFF. In DNA form, the CDR3 reads TGCGCCAGCAGCCTAAAAAAGGGGTACGACAATGAGCAGTTCTTC.

This clone was seen more than once but under ten times. The chain joins TRBV27 to TRBJ2-1, with unresolved D. The germline gives CDR1 MNHEY, CDR2 SMNVEV (reference sequence). Trimming removed 5 bases from V and 3 bases from J, with 2 bases in between. CDR3 size: 11 residues. The CDR3 DNA reads TGTGCCAGCAGTAACTACAATGAGCAGTTCTTC. It is translated as CASSNYNEQFF.

The genes are TRBV9 and TRBJ2-7, with D hard to call. The germline CDR1 and CDR2 sequences are SGDLS and YYNGEE. The CDR3 is 12 amino acids. The V end lost 4 bases, the J end lost 3 bases, and 8 bases lay between the germline ends. The CDR3 DNA reads TGTGCCAGCAGCCCGGGTTTCTACGAGCAGTACTTC. This translates into CASSPGFYEQYF.

The genes are TRBV7-6 and TRBJ2-3; D is ambiguous. Per the germline V gene, CDR1 is SGHVS and CDR2 is FNYEAQ. The CDR3 has 14 amino acids. Trimming shortened V by 11 bases and J by 2 bases, and 17 bases separated the two germline ends. The CDR3 DNA follows: TGTGCCTCTCAGCTACAGTGGTTCACAGATACGCAGTATTTT. It codes for CASQLQWFTDTQYF. Based on the CDR3 plus reference TRBV7-6 and TRBJ2-3, the full variable domain is GAGVSQSPRYKVTKRGQDVALRCDPISGHVSLYWYRQALGQGPEFLTYFNYEAQQDKSGLPNDRFSAERPEGSISTLTIQRTEQRDSAMYRCASQLQWFTDTQYFGPGTRLTVL.

This clone showed up just a few times. The chain carries TRBV7-9 and TRBJ2-7, with a possible D match to TRBD2 (6 bases). The length of the CDR3 is 16 residues. Germline values: CDR1 SEHNR, CDR2 FQNEAQ (reference sequence). The V end lost 5 bases, the J end lost 1 base, and 18 bases lay between the germline ends. Written as DNA, the CDR3 is TGTGCCAGCAGCACGATCCGGGACTCTTCATCCTACGAGCAGTACTTC. This sequence encodes CASSTIRDSSSYEQYF.

The gene calls are TRBV5-1 and TRBJ2-5; D unresolved. Per germline, CDR1 SGHRS and CDR2 YFSETQ. Deletions cut 0 bases from V and 1 base from J, with 7 bases between. CDR3 length: 14 residues. Here the CDR3 DNA reads TGCGCCAGCAGCTTGGATGGTTCCCAAGAGACCCAGTACTTC. It yields the protein CASSLDGSQETQYF.

This clone turned up a few times. This chain uses TRBV23-1 with TRBJ1-2; unclear D gene. TRBV23-1 is known as an ORF, though its function is uncertain. With 0 bases removed from V and 0 bases from J, the gap between germline ends came to 8 bases. The CDR3 spans 15 residues. CDR3 DNA: TGCGCCAGCAGTCAATCCTTACTGGCTAACTATGGCTACACCTTC. The encoded protein is CASSQSLLANYGYTF.

This clone was detected a few times. This rearrangement joins TRBV28 to TRBJ2-7, with 10 bases aligning to TRBD1. The CDR3 runs 14 residues. CDR1 is MDHEN, CDR2 SYDVKM, per germline. After removal of 6 bases from V and 4 bases from J, the junction contained 6 bases not matched to a gene. The DNA for the CDR3 is TGTGCCAGCAGGGGACAGGGGAGACGGTACGAGCAGTACTTC. Residues: CASRGQGRRYEQYF.

The chain employs TRBV2 and TRBJ2-2, with D possibly TRBD1 on 5 matching bases. V lost 4 bases and J 1 base, leaving 10 bases between the germline ends. Germline CDR1 is SNHLY and CDR2 is FYNNEI. The CDR3 length is 15 residues. CDR3 in DNA: TGTGCCAGCAGTGGGGCAGGGCTGAACACCGGGGAGCTGTTTTTT. The encoded protein is CASSGAGLNTGELFF.